The present T cell receptor (beta chain) was sequenced within a study of cytomegalovirus exposure and HLA in healthy donors (dated by TCRdb to 2016 to 2017). About the study as a whole: An earlier analysis of approximately 600 of the donors reported approximately 270 Gb of sequence data and around 120 million unique TCR beta sequences from about 179 million T cells. A separate validation cohort of 100 to 150 different subjects was used in addition to the roughly 700-subject first cohort. In an earlier analysis of more than 550 of the donors, high-throughput TCR beta sequencing was used to judge whether each TCR beta V gene segment behaved as functional or pseudogenic. In a later analysis, previously published TCR beta repertoires from some 640 donors were re-analyzed and high-resolution HLA genotyping was added so that TCR occurrence patterns could be studied. Rather than drawing on any new phenotypic data, the later analysis identified candidate immune exposures from TCR beta sequences and the way those sequences occurred across donors. Typing coverage varied by locus: roughly 629-640 donors for A, B, C, DRB1 and DQB1; approximately 500 for DQA1; 606 for DPA1; 450 to 480 for DPB1. Roughly 320 gigabases of sequencing data and around 80 million unique TCR sequences made up an early release that covered several hundred HLA-typed donors. On average, over 200,000 unique TCR beta nucleotide sequences were sequenced per donor among a few hundred genotyped donors of the cohort, with about 17% of those sequences being non-productive. The study profiled the T cell repertoires of around 700 subjects by immunosequencing and related them to cytomegalovirus serostatus. The study was designed to test whether signatures of past pathogen exposure could be identified by cataloging public T cell receptors. Donor age, sex, ethnicity and CMV serostatus were collected together with the repertoire data. Genome-wide SNP genotypes for about 65% of the 666 donors were used in a later genetic analysis, which treated that subset as a discovery cohort. Every repertoire in the discovery cohort had been generated on one and the same sequencing platform. Of the 300 to 400 genotyped donors, around 81% fell in the genetic ancestry cluster associated with self-reported Caucasian donors. Roughly five DR-DQ haplotypes were handled as single units for association and clustering, since linkage in the cohort was strong. Class I and class II HLA loci were covered by the typing at four-digit resolution. The study combined high-throughput TCR immunosequencing, statistical association of individual TCRs with disease status, and machine learning to predict cytomegalovirus infection status.

Deletion took 9 bases off V and 10 bases off J, with a span of 14 bases between the germline ends. Taken from cysteine to phenylalanine, the CDR3 has 11 residues. The entry retains the CDR3 DNA only, 33 bases that are in frame from base 1. The germline V gene supplies CDR1 MDHEN and CDR2 SYDVKM. In total, over 600 healthy bone marrow donors made up the cohort. All cohort members were sampled while nominally healthy, although unrecorded immune exposures were likely present. The donor tested CMV seronegative, placing the donor among the 352 seronegative members of the cohort. A peripheral blood sample was collected from each donor, and TCR beta sequencing was performed on peripheral blood mononuclear cells. Genomic DNA extraction from the blood cell samples was performed with the Qiagen DNeasy Blood Extraction Kit. Libraries were made using the immunoSEQ multiplex PCR assay. A mixture of 60 forward primers for TCR Vbeta segments and 13 reverse primers for TCR Jbeta segments was used in the multiplex PCR. The CDR3 region of rearranged TCR beta genes was amplified from genomic DNA with a multiplex PCR assay. The Illumina HiSeq System was used to sequence the amplified TCR beta libraries as 87-base-pair reads. On the authors' methods: A later analysis counted 65 million to 90 million unique TCR beta chains across the 650 to 800 repertoires, and approximately 11 million of these chains were shared by at least two donors. To remove PCR and sequencing errors, raw reads were error-corrected and collapsed into unique sequences using a nearest-neighbor algorithm that merged closely related sequences. Alignment of CDR3 sequences to IMGT reference sequences was used to assign V, D and J gene segments. For a sequence to be retained, a match of at least six nucleotides was required to both a V gene segment and a J gene segment. A rearrangement was called productive if the CDR3 had no stop codons and remained in frame with V and J, and every other rearrangement was called non-productive. CDR3 was defined according to IMGT convention as the region running from the second conserved V-encoded cysteine to the conserved J-encoded phenylalanine. The earlier analysis of roughly 590 of the donors excluded sequences that lacked an unambiguous match to a single V gene segment. An earlier analysis of several hundred of the donors classified V segments as functional when productive rearrangements were above 56.7% and as segregating when the standard deviation between donors was above 5%. A statistical classification framework was built for diagnosing cytomegalovirus status from the catalog of TCR beta chain sequences. V and J gene assignment, in a later analysis, came from comparing TCR nucleotide sequences with IMGT/GENE-DB human TR gene sequences. A later analysis assigned CDR3 sequences and most-parsimonious VDJ recombination scenarios with the TCRdist pipeline. A later analysis defined each TCR beta chain by its CDR3 amino acid sequence plus V-gene family, and excluded reads lacking a unique V-gene family. A later analysis removed 600 or so highly shared, low-generation-probability nucleotide sequences to deal with suspected cross-contamination and a sequencing artifact. In a later analysis, a clonal expansion index was calculated for each public chain from normalized within-repertoire ranks of inferred template counts. Generation probabilities in a later analysis came from a VDJ recombination model fitted to out-of-frame rearrangements, and those results were checked against IGoR. In a later analysis, hypergeometric tests were used to score TCR-TCR, TCR-HLA and TCR-CMV co-occurrence, with a repertoire-size bias correction applied to TCR pairs. To estimate false discovery rates, a later analysis permuted the HLA or CMV assignments 20 times. A later analysis grouped co-occurring TCRs with DBSCAN, adding TCRdist sequence similarity when clustering within HLA-allele-positive subsets. Repertoires with fewer than 30,000 or more than 120,000 public chains were left out of co-occurrence clustering, as were about 5 repertoires with anomalous nucleotide sharing. As stored in TCRdb, this immuneACCESS dataset retains in-frame rearrangements with V and J assigned. A fraction of the clones does not appear; measured against another copy, unresolved V genes explain less than half of the discrepancy, and the remainder lacks a known reason. V and J calls and clone size follow that table, whereas D and trimming were derived from the DNA. The table for this sample lists about 190,000 clones; approximately 79% of them were counted only once. The top ten constitute roughly 1.5% of the sample.

Of note for this clone: What this receptor recognizes is not known. Base quality data are lacking; no much larger clone is found one base away.

What the work shows at the level of the full study, not this receptor alone: Several of the top co-occurrence clusters appeared to be linked to parvovirus B19, influenza, CMV and Epstein-Barr virus, according to a later analysis. A later genetic analysis associated a missense DCLRE1C variant with V-gene and J-gene trimming of TCR beta chains, and an independent cohort replicated the association. Correlated functional status among segregating V segments might be attributable to linkage disequilibrium, but an unknown experimental factor could not be ruled out. Some 15 rarely observed V segments, including chromosome 9 orphons, were excluded from the earlier analysis of almost 600 of the donors because counts were too low. For the cohort, immune exposure information was limited to CMV serostatus. It was suggested by the authors that the approach could potentially be generalized to other disease states and immunological phenotypes. Most TCR sequences were seen in very few donors, while some public TCRs were found in many individuals. According to a later genetic analysis, donors in an Asian-associated ancestry cluster had fewer N-insertions in productive TCRs than the approximately 700-donor mean. In a later analysis, HLA-associated TCR beta chains were found to be more clonally expanded and to have lower generation probabilities than equally common non-associated chains. In vitro tests confirmed that a few of the cytomegalovirus-associated TCR beta chains recognize cytomegalovirus antigens. A later analysis found that most CMV-associated TCR beta chains appeared HLA-restricted, with HLA associations seemingly driven largely by CMV exposure. A cluster of highly shared sequence variants was judged likely to be a technical artifact of the sequencing pipeline. A further reported finding was that TCR beta sequences accurately predicted the HLA-A and HLA-B alleles for most subjects in the first cohort. When HLA alleles, especially DR and DQ, strongly co-occurred, attributing TCR associations to individual alleles was difficult. An earlier analysis of approximately 590 of the donors showed that most TCR beta V segments appeared in productive rearrangements either about 90% or about 30% of the time, which broadly matched IMGT annotations. The 87-base-pair reads could not distinguish some IMGT-functional V segments, including TRBV6-2 and TRBV6-3, so those segments were excluded. The cohort was sequenced for TCR beta chains only, and without alpha or paired-chain data the features that could be detected were limited. HLA typing was unavailable for some donors at each locus, so association tests used only the typed subset. In the study, around 150 TCR beta chains were listed as associated with cytomegalovirus. Cytomegalovirus status was reported to be diagnosed by the classifier with high specificity and sensitivity in both the original and validation cohorts. Sequencing depth was assumed to be roughly uniform across donors in the presence/absence analyses, though that assumption may not hold. A later analysis found that TCR association rates varied across HLA loci, with DRB1 alleles showing the most associated TCRs and HLA-C alleles the fewest. At a false discovery rate of 0.05, a later analysis linked under 20,000 TCR beta sequences to specific HLA alleles.

The chain was built from TRBV28 and TRBJ2-3, with a weak D call of TRBD1 (5 bases match). Sequencing was done on a sample of PBMCs. The receptor was isolated from a woman under 30 in good health and CMV-seronegative. DNA sequence: TGTGCCAGTCAAGGGGCCGAGGCGCAGTATTTT. Translated, it reads CASQGAEAQYF.